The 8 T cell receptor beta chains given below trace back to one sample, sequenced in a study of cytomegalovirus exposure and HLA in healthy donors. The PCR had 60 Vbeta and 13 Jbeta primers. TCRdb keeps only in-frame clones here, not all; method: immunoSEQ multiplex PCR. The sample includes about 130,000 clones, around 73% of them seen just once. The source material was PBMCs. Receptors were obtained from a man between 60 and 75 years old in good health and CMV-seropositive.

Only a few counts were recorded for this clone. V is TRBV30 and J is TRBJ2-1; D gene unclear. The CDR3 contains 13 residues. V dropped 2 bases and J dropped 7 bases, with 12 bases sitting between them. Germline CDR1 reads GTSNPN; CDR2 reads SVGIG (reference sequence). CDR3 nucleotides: TGTGCCTGGAGTAGGTCTGGGCCGAATGAGCAGTTCTTC. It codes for CAWSRSGPNEQFF.

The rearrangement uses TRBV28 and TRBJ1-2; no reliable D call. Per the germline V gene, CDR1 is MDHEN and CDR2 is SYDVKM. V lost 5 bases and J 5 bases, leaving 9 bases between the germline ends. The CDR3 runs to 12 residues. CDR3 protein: CASSLRSYGYTF. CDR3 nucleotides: TGTGCCAGCAGTCTCCGGTCTTATGGCTACACCTTC.

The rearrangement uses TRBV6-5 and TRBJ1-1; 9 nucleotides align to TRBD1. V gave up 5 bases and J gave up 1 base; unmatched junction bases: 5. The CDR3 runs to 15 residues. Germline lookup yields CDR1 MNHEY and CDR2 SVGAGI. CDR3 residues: CASSRRQGGNTEAFF. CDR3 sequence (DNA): TGTGCCAGCAGTCGACGACAGGGGGGGAACACTGAAGCTTTCTTT.

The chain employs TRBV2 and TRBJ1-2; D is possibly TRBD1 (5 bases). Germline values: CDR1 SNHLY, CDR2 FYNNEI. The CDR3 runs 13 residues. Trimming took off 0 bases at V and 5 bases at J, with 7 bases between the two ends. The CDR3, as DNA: TGTGCCAGCAGTGAAGCAAGGGGATATGGCTACACCTTC. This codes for CASSEARGYGYTF. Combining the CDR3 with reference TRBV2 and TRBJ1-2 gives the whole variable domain EPEVTQTPSHQVTQMGQEVILRCVPISNHLYFYWYRQILGQKVEFLVSFYNNEISEKSEIFDDQFSVERPDGSNFTLKIRSTKLEDSAMYFCASSEARGYGYTFGSGTRLTVV.

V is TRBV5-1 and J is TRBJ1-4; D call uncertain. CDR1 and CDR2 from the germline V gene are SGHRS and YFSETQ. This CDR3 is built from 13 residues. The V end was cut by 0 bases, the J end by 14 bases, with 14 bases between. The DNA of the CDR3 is TGCGCCAGCAGCTTGGACAGTTTTGGCGAGCTGTTTTTT. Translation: CASSLDSFGELFF.

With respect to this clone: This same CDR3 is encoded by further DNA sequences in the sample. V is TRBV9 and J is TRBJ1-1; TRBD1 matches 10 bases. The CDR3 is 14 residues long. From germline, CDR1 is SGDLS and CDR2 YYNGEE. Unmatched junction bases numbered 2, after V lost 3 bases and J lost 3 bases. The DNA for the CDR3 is TGTGCCAGCAGCGCTGGACAGGGGGACACTGAAGCTTTCTTT. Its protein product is CASSAGQGDTEAFF.

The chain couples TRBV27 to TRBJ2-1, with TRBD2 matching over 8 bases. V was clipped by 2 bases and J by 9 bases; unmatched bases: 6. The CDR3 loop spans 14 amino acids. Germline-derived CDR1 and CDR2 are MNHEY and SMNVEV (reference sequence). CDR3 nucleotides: TGTGCCAGCAGTTTAACGGGGGGGGGTATTGAGCAGTTCTTC. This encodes CASSLTGGGIEQFF.

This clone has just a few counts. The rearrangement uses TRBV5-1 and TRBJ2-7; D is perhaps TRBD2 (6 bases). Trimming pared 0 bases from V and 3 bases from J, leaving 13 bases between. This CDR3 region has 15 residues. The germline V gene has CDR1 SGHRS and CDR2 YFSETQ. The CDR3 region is CASSLAAGPHYEQYF. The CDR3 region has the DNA TGCGCCAGCAGCTTGGCCGCGGGACCCCACTACGAGCAGTACTTC. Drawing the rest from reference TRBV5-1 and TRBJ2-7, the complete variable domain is KAGVTQTPRYLIKTRGQQVTLSCSPISGHRSVSWYQQTPGQGLQFLFEYFSETQRNKGNFPGRFSGRQFSNSRSEMNVSTLELGDSALYLCASSLAAGPHYEQYFGPGTRLTVT.